This T cell receptor (beta chain) was recovered during a study of molecular identifiers for immune sequencing clone quantification. Study-wide results and limits: Among effectors, clones above 20 RNA copies held over 99% of molecules; among naive cells, under 1%.

It was with previously described methods and listed TCR primers that bulk TCR libraries were made. TCRdb itself ran the PCR reads through MiXCR, one entry per CDR3 protein. The sample holds roughly 320,000 distinct CDR3 sequences, about 22% seen once. This clonotype occurred many times. Its antigen is unidentified. After removal of 3 bases from V and 2 bases from J, the junction contained 11 bases not matched to a gene. Per the germline V gene, CDR1 is MGHRA and CDR2 is YSYEKL. The CDR3 length is 18 residues. The TCR was taken from a human donor in good health. Some libraries in this study had Jurkat cell RNA spiked in. V is TRBV4-1 and J is TRBJ2-3, with TRBD2 matching 10 bases. The sequenced sample was naive CD8+ T cells from blood, with Jurkat cell RNA spiked in. Subset defined: FACS-sorted CD8+CD4-CCR7+CD45RA+ naive T cells. CDR3 sequence: CASSHQVSGGLHTDTQYF. CDR3 bases: TGCGCCAGCAGCCACCAAGTTAGCGGGGGGCTACACACAGATACGCAGTATTTT.